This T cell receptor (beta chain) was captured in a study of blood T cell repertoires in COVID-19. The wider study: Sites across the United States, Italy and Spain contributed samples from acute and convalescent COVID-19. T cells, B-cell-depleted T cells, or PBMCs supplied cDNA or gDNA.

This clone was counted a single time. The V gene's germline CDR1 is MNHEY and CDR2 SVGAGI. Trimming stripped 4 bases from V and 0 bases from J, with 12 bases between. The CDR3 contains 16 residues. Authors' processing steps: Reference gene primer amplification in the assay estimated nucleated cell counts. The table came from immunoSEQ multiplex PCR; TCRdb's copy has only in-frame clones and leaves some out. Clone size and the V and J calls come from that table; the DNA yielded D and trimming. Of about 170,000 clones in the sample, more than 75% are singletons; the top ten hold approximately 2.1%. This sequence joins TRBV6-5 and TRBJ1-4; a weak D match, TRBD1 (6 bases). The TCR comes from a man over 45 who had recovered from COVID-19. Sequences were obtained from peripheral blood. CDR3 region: CASSSGHIATNEKLFF. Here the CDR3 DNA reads TGTGCCAGCAGTTCGGGACACATTGCAACTAATGAAAAACTGTTTTTT.